This entry lists 30 T cell receptor beta chains sequenced from one sample in a study of neurological immune-mediated disorders (dated by TCRdb to between 2018 and 2021). The protocol used for the library was 5' RACE. Sequencer: Illumina HiSeq 2500. Starting from the raw public reads, TCRdb applied fastp trimming at Q25, assembled clones with MiXCR and retained in-frame beta chains. Rows matching on CDR3 protein sequence are summarized as one entry with the most common DNA and genes. The sample profile shows about 27,000 distinct CDR3 sequences; about 3.5% of them were found once. The leading ten clones occupy around 7.1% of the sample. The specimen sequenced was PBMCs. The receptor set was obtained from a woman in her thirties with multiple sclerosis.

The V gene is TRBV27, the J gene TRBJ2-3; D not certain. In germline, CDR1 is MNHEY, CDR2 SMNVEV (reference sequence). This CDR3 is 15 amino acids long. V was cut by 3 bases and J by 1 base, with 11 bases left in between. Here the CDR3 DNA reads TGTGCCAGCAGTTTGGCAGCGCGTCGCACAGATACGCAGTATTTT. Encoded protein: CASSLAARRTDTQYF.

This clonotype was picked up many times. The chain recombines TRBV5-1 with TRBJ2-7; no firm D call. The V and J ends lost 4 bases and 3 bases respectively, with 11 bases between them. CDR3 length equals 13 residues. Per the germline V gene, CDR1 is SGHRS and CDR2 is YFSETQ. The CDR3 coding sequence is TGCGCCAGCAGCCCCCGCGACAACTACGAGCAGTACTTC. Residues: CASSPRDNYEQYF.

In its sample, this clonotype was seen many times. The rearrangement joins TRBV7-8 to TRBJ1-5, with D perhaps TRBD1 (5 bases). This CDR3 is 19 amino acids long. Germline values: CDR1 SGHVS, CDR2 FQNEAQ. V gave up 0 bases and J gave up 1 base, with 19 bases separating them. In DNA form, the CDR3 reads TGTGCCAGCAGCTTAGCGAATTTTAAGGGGAAGAGGAGCAATCAGCCCCAGCATTTT. Translation gives CASSLANFKGKRSNQPQHF.

This clonotype was detected many times. The rearrangement uses TRBV5-1 and TRBJ1-4; no reliable D call. Germline CDR1 is SGHRS and CDR2 is YFSETQ. With 1 base removed from V and 7 bases from J, the gap between germline ends came to 11 bases. This CDR3 has 14 residues. Written as DNA, the CDR3 is TGCGCCAGCAGCTTGTCATTGAGGAGTGAAAAACTGTTTTTT. Translating it yields CASSLSLRSEKLFF. The whole variable domain, filled in from reference TRBV5-1 and TRBJ1-4, reads KAGVTQTPRYLIKTRGQQVTLSCSPISGHRSVSWYQQTPGQGLQFLFEYFSETQRNKGNFPGRFSGRQFSNSRSEMNVSTLELGDSALYLCASSLSLRSEKLFFGSGTQLSVL.

This clonotype occurred many times. The chain joins TRBV12-3 or TRBV12-4 to TRBJ2-2; 8 positions agree with TRBD2. J gave up 4 bases and V 3 bases, and 4 bases lay outside the gene matches. This CDR3 comprises 15 residues. CDR3: CASSFGREGTGELFF. CDR3 nucleotide sequence: TGTGCCAGCAGTTTCGGACGGGAGGGCACCGGGGAGCTGTTTTTT.

This clonotype was counted at least ten times. V usage is TRBV5-1 and J usage is TRBJ2-3, with TRBD2 matching over 7 bases. The CDR3 runs 13 residues. Germline CDR1 reads SGHRS; CDR2 reads YFSETQ. V lost 5 bases and J lost 5; bases outside the gene matches: 5. The CDR3 is CASRGGSQDTQYF. CDR3 coding DNA: TGCGCCAGCAGAGGCGGGAGCCAAGATACGCAGTATTTT.

This clonotype occurred many times. This chain connects TRBV20-1 to TRBJ2-5; 12 nucleotides match TRBD2. Looked up from germline, CDR1 is DFQATT and CDR2 is SNEGSKA (reference sequence). V gave up 0 bases and J gave up 5 bases; unmatched junction bases: 4. The CDR3 consists of 15 residues. CDR3 sequence (DNA): TGCAGTGCTAGAGATCCTAGCGGGAGGGTTGAGACCCAGTACTTC. Its translation: CSARDPSGRVETQYF.

This clonotype showed up many times. This chain uses TRBV7-9 with TRBJ2-1; 7 bases match TRBD1. The germline V gene encodes CDR1 SEHNR and CDR2 FQNEAQ (reference sequence). With 1 base clipped from V and 6 bases from J, the junction kept 3 bases outside the gene matches. The CDR3 consists of 14 residues. CDR3 region: CASSLGQGFNEQFF. Here the CDR3 DNA reads TGTGCCAGCAGCTTAGGACAGGGTTTCAATGAGCAGTTCTTC.

This clonotype was detected many times. The rearrangement uses TRBV9 and TRBJ2-7; D is undetermined. Trimming took 4 bases from V and 0 from J, leaving 8 bases between them. The CDR3 consists of 13 residues. CDR1 is SGDLS and CDR2 is YYNGEE in the germline V gene. The CDR3 DNA is TGTGCCAGCAGCATCAGTAGCTCCTACGAGCAGTACTTC. It codes for CASSISSSYEQYF.

This clonotype was observed at least ten times. V usage is TRBV28 and J usage is TRBJ2-3; 11 bases match TRBD2. This CDR3 is built from 20 residues. CDR1 and CDR2 from the germline V gene are MDHEN and SYDVKM. Unmatched junction bases numbered 16, after V lost 3 bases and J lost 2 bases. The CDR3 region has the DNA TGTGCCAGCAGTTTCCCAACCCCGGGACTAGCGGCTCAATACACAGATACGCAGTATTTT. Amino acid sequence: CASSFPTPGLAAQYTDTQYF.

This clonotype appeared many times. CDR3 bases: TGTGCCAGCAGCCCCCGACAGGCCTCGGAGACCCAGTACTTC. Its protein product is CASSPRQASETQYF. The chain combines TRBV7-6 with TRBJ2-5; D may be TRBD1 (6 bases). The CDR3 consists of 14 residues. Germline V CDR1 and CDR2: SGHVS, FNYEAQ. Trimming stripped 5 bases from V and 5 bases from J, with 15 bases between.

This clonotype was seen at least ten times. This chain joins TRBV12-3 or TRBV12-4 and TRBJ1-1, with D perhaps matching TRBD1 (5 bases). V lost 6 bases and J lost 0, with 14 bases in between. CDR3 length: 15 amino acids. The CDR3 sequence: CASRHQGRLNTEAFF. Here the CDR3 DNA reads TGTGCCAGCAGGCATCAGGGACGGCTGAACACTGAAGCTTTCTTT.

This clonotype showed up many times. The chain links TRBV9 to TRBJ1-1; 10 bases agree with TRBD1. The V gene's germline CDR1 is SGDLS and CDR2 YYNGEE. The V segment lost 2 bases and the J segment 1 base; nucleotides outside the gene matches: 5. The CDR3 is 16 amino acids. CDR3 residues: CASSVTGQGGNTEAFF. The CDR3, as DNA: TGTGCCAGCAGCGTTACCGGACAGGGGGGGAACACTGAAGCTTTCTTT.

This clonotype was observed at least ten times. At one boundary the junction diverges from the germline segment, which might be a read error. The genes are TRBV5-1 and TRBJ1-3; 12 bases are shared with TRBD1. The CDR3 has 15 amino acids. Per the germline V gene, CDR1 is SGHRS and CDR2 is YFSETQ. CDR3 protein: CASSWDRGPGKTIYF. The CDR3, as DNA: TGCGCCAGCAGCTGGGACAGGGGGCCTGGAAAAACCATATATTTT.

On this clonotype: The junction departs from the called germline gene at one end, perhaps through a read error. V and J are TRBV7-2 and TRBJ1-5, with D maybe TRBD1 (5 bases). The CDR3 is 15 amino acids. The V gene's germline CDR1 is SGHTA and CDR2 FQGNSA. CDR3 DNA: TGTGCCAGCAGCTTATATAGTGGGGGGGGTCAGCCCCAGAATTTT. Translating gives CASSLYSGGGQPQNF.

This clonotype was seen at least ten times. This chain uses TRBV7-8 with TRBJ2-7, with a weak D call TRBD2 (5 bases). The germline V gene encodes CDR1 SGHVS and CDR2 FQNEAQ. The CDR3 is 15 residues long. Trimming left V 5 bases short and J 0 bases short, with 14 bases between. DNA for the CDR3: TGTGCCAGCAGCCAACCTCCTAGCTTCTCCTACGAGCAGTACTTC. Its protein product is CASSQPPSFSYEQYF.

This clonotype was picked up many times. The chain uses TRBV5-1 and TRBJ2-7, with 14 bases fitting TRBD2. The length of the CDR3 is 21 residues. Trimming cost V 1 base and J 5 bases; bases outside gene matches: 20. Germline V lookup: CDR1 SGHRS, CDR2 YFSETQ. DNA of the CDR3: TGCGCCAGCAGCTTGCGCCCGACGGCGCTTCGGACTAGCGGGAGGAACCACGAGCAGTACTTC. Its translation: CASSLRPTALRTSGRNHEQYF. The variable domain in full, with the rest retrieved from reference TRBV5-1 and TRBJ2-7, is KAGVTQTPRYLIKTRGQQVTLSCSPISGHRSVSWYQQTPGQGLQFLFEYFSETQRNKGNFPGRFSGRQFSNSRSEMNVSTLELGDSALYLCASSLRPTALRTSGRNHEQYFGPGTRLTVT.

This clonotype was detected many times. The chain uses TRBV6-5 and TRBJ2-7; D is uncertain. Deletions cut 0 bases from V and 4 bases from J, with 7 bases between. The CDR3 is 13 amino acids. Germline CDR1 and CDR2: MNHEY and SVGAGI. CDR3 loop: CASSYSGLYEQYF. The CDR3 DNA is TGTGCCAGCAGTTACTCGGGCCTATACGAGCAGTACTTC.

This clonotype showed up many times. This rearrangement joins TRBV3-1 to TRBJ2-7; D ambiguous. V was trimmed by 1 base and J by 6 bases, leaving 13 bases between them. The CDR3 contains 14 residues. The V gene's germline CDR1 is LGHDT and CDR2 YNNKEL (reference sequence). CDR3 DNA: TGTGCCAGCAGCCAAGTGCTGCCGACTGGCGAGCAGTACTTC. Translation gives CASSQVLPTGEQYF.

This clonotype has more than one count but fewer than ten. The chain links TRBV18 to TRBJ2-3, with D unresolved. Deletions cut 2 bases from V and 2 bases from J, with 8 bases between. The CDR3 contains 14 residues. Germline CDR1 reads KGHSH; CDR2 reads LQKENI. The DNA for the CDR3 is TGTGCCAGCTCACCAAGAATCTCCACAGATACGCAGTATTTT. Translated, it gives CASSPRISTDTQYF.

This clonotype has a handful of counts. At one end the junction does not follow the germline gene, possibly because of a read error. The chain couples TRBV12-3 or TRBV12-4 to TRBJ1-5, with D possibly being TRBD1 (5 bases). The CDR3 is 16 amino acids. The CDR3 DNA follows: TGTGCCAGCAGTTTCACCCACTGGAGGGGACGTCAGCCCCAGAATTTT. Residues: CASSFTHWRGRQPQNF.

This clonotype has ten or more counts. The chain links TRBV7-8 to TRBJ2-1; the match to TRBD2 covers 11 bases. CDR3 length equals 17 residues. V lost 1 base, J lost 7 bases, and 9 bases stayed unmatched. Germline V lookup: CDR1 SGHVS, CDR2 FQNEAQ. The CDR3: CASSLVAGGPNLNEQFF. Here the CDR3 DNA reads TGTGCCAGCAGCTTAGTAGCGGGAGGGCCAAATTTAAATGAGCAGTTCTTC.

This clonotype has at least ten counts. This chain joins TRBV7-2 and TRBJ2-1; 7 bases are a match to TRBD1. The germline V gene encodes CDR1 SGHTA and CDR2 FQGNSA. This CDR3 is built from 14 residues. The ends lost 5 bases at V and 8 bases at J; junction bases unmatched: 9. The CDR3: CASSRGNRGDEQFF. CDR3 bases: TGTGCCAGCAGCCGGGGAAACAGGGGCGATGAGCAGTTCTTC.

This clonotype was counted at least ten times. V usage is TRBV3-1 and J usage is TRBJ2-1; 13 bases are shared with TRBD2. CDR1 is LGHDT, CDR2 YNNKEL, per germline (reference sequence). The CDR3 loop spans 16 amino acids. The V gene end was trimmed by 1 base and the J gene end by 8 bases; junction bases not matched to a gene: 5. The CDR3 region is CASSQARTSGGDEQFF. In DNA form, the CDR3 reads TGTGCCAGCAGCCAAGCCAGGACTAGCGGGGGTGATGAGCAGTTCTTC.

This clonotype has ten or more counts. The genes are TRBV7-9 and TRBJ1-2; D unclear. The CDR3 extends over 14 amino acids. V was shortened by 5 bases and J by 4 bases, with 14 bases between the two germline ends. CDR1 and CDR2 (germline): SEHNR, FQNEAQ (reference sequence). The CDR3 loop is CASSPVGEGYGYTF. CDR3 sequence (DNA): TGTGCCAGCAGCCCGGTTGGTGAGGGCTATGGCTACACCTTC.

The sample holds many counts of this clonotype. The V and J genes are TRBV20-1 and TRBJ1-1; D not resolved. CDR1 and CDR2 from the germline V gene are DFQATT and SNEGSKA (reference sequence). The length of the CDR3 is 8 residues. The CDR3 DNA sequence: TGCACCTCCCGAGGCGGCTTCTTT. It codes for CTSRGGFF.

The sample holds a few counts of this clonotype. A much larger clone differs by one base, so this may be a read error. The chain recombines TRBV6-6 with TRBJ1-5; TRBD1 matches 7 bases. This CDR3 is built from 15 residues. J gave up 9 bases and V 4 bases, and 12 bases lay outside the gene matches. Germline V gene data show CDR1 as MNHNY and CDR2 as SVGAGI (reference sequence). The CDR3 is CASSSPQGFHRPQHF. The DNA of the CDR3 is TGTGCCAGCAGTTCCCCACAGGGGTTTCATCGGCCCCAGCATTTT.

The table lists this clonotype with many counts. The rearrangement links TRBV5-1 to TRBJ1-6; TRBD1 is a possible D gene (6 bases). There are 15 residues in the CDR3. Germline CDR1 and CDR2: SGHRS and YFSETQ. The V end lost 3 bases, the J end lost 5 bases, and 12 bases lay between the germline ends. CDR3: CASSSGDTHNSPLHF. The CDR3 DNA reads TGCGCCAGCAGCTCCGGGGACACTCATAATTCACCCCTCCACTTT.

This clonotype has at least ten counts. The J gene is TRBJ2-7, the V gene TRBV6-1; 7 nucleotides line up with TRBD2. The CDR3 is made up of 15 amino acids. With V trimmed by 1 base and J by 3 bases, 6 bases remained unmatched. CDR1 and CDR2 (germline): MNHNS, SASEGT. CDR3 sequence: CASSEGQRGLYEQYF. In DNA form, the CDR3 reads TGTGCCAGCAGTGAAGGGCAGCGGGGCCTCTACGAGCAGTACTTC.

This clonotype was detected a few times. The rearrangement uses TRBV10-3 and TRBJ2-7; no clear D gene. The V end lost 2 bases, the J end lost 1 base, and 6 bases lay between the germline ends. The CDR3 consists of 13 residues. Germline CDR1 ENHRY, CDR2 SYGVKD. CDR3 sequence reads: CAISEIGSYEQYF. CDR3 nucleotides: TGTGCCATCAGTGAGATAGGATCCTACGAGCAGTACTTC.